The 8 T cell receptor beta chains given below trace back to one sample, sequenced in a study of CD8+ T cells in alopecia areata. Reverse transcribed after extraction, RNA yielded cDNA as the sequencing template. The data were produced by immunoSEQ multiplex PCR, yet TCRdb's version contains in-frame clones alone and is incomplete. In the table there are around 140,000 clones, about 88% of which are singletons. Stated treatment: oral pan-JAK inhibitor, 5-10 mg twice daily. The source was CD8+ T cells sorted from blood, collected at week 4, from a patient treated with tofacitinib. The receptors stem from a human donor with alopecia areata.

V is TRBV6-4 and J is TRBJ1-1; no firm D call. Trimming stripped 5 bases from V and 0 bases from J, with 10 bases between. This CDR3 has 14 amino acids. The V gene's germline CDR1 is MRHNA and CDR2 SNTAGT. The CDR3 region has the DNA TGTGCCAGCAGTCCAGAACCCATGAACACTGAAGCTTTCTTT. Its translation is CASSPEPMNTEAFF.

The V call is TRBV15, the J call TRBJ2-5; TRBD1 aligns across 8 bases. V trimming: 4 bases; J trimming: 5 bases; junction bases outside the gene matches: 3. Germline loops: CDR1 LNHNV, CDR2 YYDKDF (reference sequence). CDR3 length: 13 residues. The CDR3 loop is CATSNDRGETQYF. The CDR3 nucleotides are TGTGCCACCAGCAACGACAGGGGTGAGACCCAGTACTTC.

The rearrangement joins TRBV7-2 to TRBJ2-7; D gene unclear. The V gene lost 0 bases and the J gene lost 2 bases, with 5 bases spanning the gap. Germline values: CDR1 SGHTA, CDR2 FQGNSA. There are 13 residues in the CDR3. The CDR3 DNA follows: TGTGCCAGCAGCTTAGCGTCAGCCTACGAGCAGTACTTC. Its protein is CASSLASAYEQYF.

In DNA form, the CDR3 reads TGTGCCAGCAGCGTAATAGCGCTTGAGCAGTTCTTC. Translating it yields CASSVIALEQFF. The chain carries TRBV7-6 and TRBJ2-1; possibly TRBD2 for D (5 bases). The germline CDR1 and CDR2 sequences are SGHVS and FNYEAQ. With 5 bases removed from V and 9 bases from J, the gap between germline ends came to 11 bases. The CDR3 is 12 residues long.

V and J are TRBV29-1 and TRBJ1-2; 7 positions agree with TRBD1. V trimming: 6 bases; J trimming: 4 bases; junction bases outside the gene matches: 8. In germline, CDR1 is SQVTM, CDR2 ANQGSEA. The CDR3 has 13 amino acids. CDR3 loop: CSVGTDYLYGYTF. CDR3 nucleotides: TGCAGCGTCGGGACAGATTACCTCTATGGCTACACCTTC.

The chain employs TRBV9 and TRBJ2-1, with TRBD2 identical over 7 bases. The V gene's germline CDR1 is SGDLS and CDR2 YYNGEE. Germline trimming cut 0 bases from V and 5 bases from J; bases unmatched to any gene: 8. The CDR3 length is 16 residues. CDR3 in amino acids: CASSVAGSGFNNEQFF. The DNA of the CDR3 is TGTGCCAGCAGCGTAGCCGGTAGCGGGTTCAACAATGAGCAGTTCTTC.

V is TRBV29-1 and J is TRBJ2-5; D possibly uses TRBD1 or TRBD2 (6 bases each). Deletions cut 0 bases from V and 5 bases from J, with 16 bases between. Germline CDR1 is SQVTM and CDR2 is ANQGSEA. This CDR3 is 15 amino acids long. Here the CDR3 DNA reads TGCAGCGTTGAAGAATTACGGGGGCGGTACGAGACCCAGTACTTC. Translating it yields CSVEELRGRYETQYF.

This chain joins TRBV13 and TRBJ2-7; 9 bases fit TRBD1. The CDR3 is 14 residues long. Unmatched junction bases numbered 5, after V lost 5 bases and J lost 3 bases. The germline CDR1 and CDR2 sequences are PRHDT and FYEKMQ (reference sequence). This CDR3 is CASSPRDRDYEQYF. The CDR3 DNA reads TGTGCCAGCAGCCCCCGGGACAGGGACTACGAGCAGTACTTC.